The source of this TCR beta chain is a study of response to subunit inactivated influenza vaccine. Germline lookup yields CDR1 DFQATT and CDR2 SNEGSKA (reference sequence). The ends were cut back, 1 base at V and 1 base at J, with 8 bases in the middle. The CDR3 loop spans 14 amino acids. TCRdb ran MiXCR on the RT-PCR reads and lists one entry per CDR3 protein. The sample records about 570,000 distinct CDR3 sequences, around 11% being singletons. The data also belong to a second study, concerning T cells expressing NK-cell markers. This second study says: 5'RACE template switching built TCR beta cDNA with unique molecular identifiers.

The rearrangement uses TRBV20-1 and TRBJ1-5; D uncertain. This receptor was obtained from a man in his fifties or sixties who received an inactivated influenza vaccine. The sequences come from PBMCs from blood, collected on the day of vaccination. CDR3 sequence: CSARVGVSNQPQHF. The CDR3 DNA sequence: TGCAGTGCTAGAGTTGGGGTCAGCAATCAGCCCCAGCATTTT.